A selection of T cell receptor beta chains follows, all from one sample in a study of blood T cell repertoires in COVID-19. Produced via immunoSEQ multiplex PCR; TCRdb's table is partial and in-frame only. This sample has 60,000 to 70,000 clones, with roughly 87% found just once. The specimen was peripheral blood. All receptors derive from an elderly man with acute or convalescent COVID-19. CDR3s include the opening cysteine and the closing phenylalanine or tryptophan. D genes are given only for firm matches. Not every row has a clone size; where given, it reads once, few, many or a size class.

cdr3_nt: TGTGCCACCAGTGACACCGGGAGTCGGTCCTACAATGAGCAGTTCTTC
cdr3_aa: CATSDTGSRSYNEQFF
j_call: TRBJ2-1
clone_size: NA
d_call: NA
v_call: TRBV24-1
cdr3_length: 16

cdr3_nt: TGCGCCAGCAGTATTAAGGAGCGGGAGGCGACCCAGTACTTC
cdr3_aa: CASSIKEREATQYF
j_call: TRBJ2-5
clone_size: NA
d_call: TRBD2
v_call: TRBV4-3
cdr3_length: 14

cdr3_nt: TGCGCCAGCAGCTTGGAGCCGGGATCATCCTACAATGAGCAGTTCTTC
cdr3_aa: CASSLEPGSSYNEQFF
j_call: TRBJ2-1
clone_size: once
d_call: NA
v_call: TRBV5-1
cdr3_length: 16

cdr3_nt: TGTGCCAGCAGCACAGGGGGGATCACTGAAGCTTTCTTT
cdr3_aa: CASSTGGITEAFF
j_call: TRBJ1-1
clone_size: NA
d_call: TRBD1
v_call: TRBV6-6
cdr3_length: 13

cdr3_nt: TGTGCCAGCAGCTTAGTAGGACAGGGGGCCCTCGGGGGTACGCAGTATTTT
cdr3_aa: CASSLVGQGALGGTQYF
j_call: TRBJ2-3
clone_size: NA
d_call: TRBD1
v_call: TRBV13
cdr3_length: 17

cdr3_nt: TGCGCCAGCAGCCAAGATGGGGTAAGAGGGAGGGTGAACAATGAGCAGTTCTTC
cdr3_aa: CASSQDGVRGRVNNEQFF
j_call: TRBJ2-1
clone_size: NA
d_call: TRBD2
v_call: TRBV4-3
cdr3_length: 18

cdr3_nt: TGTGCCATCAGTGGACCGGGACAAGGGAGAACTGAAGCTTTCTTT
cdr3_aa: CAISGPGQGRTEAFF
j_call: TRBJ1-1
clone_size: NA
d_call: NA
v_call: TRBV10-3
cdr3_length: 15

cdr3_nt: TGTGCCACCAGTGCCACGGGTAGGAACATTCAGTACTTC
cdr3_aa: CATSATGRNIQYF
j_call: TRBJ2-4
clone_size: NA
d_call: NA
v_call: TRBV24-1
cdr3_length: 13

cdr3_nt: TGCGCCAGCAGCCTAAGACAGGGGCCCACTGAAGCTTTCTTT
cdr3_aa: CASSLRQGPTEAFF
j_call: TRBJ1-1
clone_size: NA
d_call: TRBD1
v_call: TRBV5-1
cdr3_length: 14

cdr3_nt: TGTGCCAGCTCACCAGTAGGGGGCGATGAAGCTTTCTTT
cdr3_aa: CASSPVGGDEAFF
j_call: TRBJ1-1
clone_size: NA
d_call: TRBD1
v_call: TRBV18
cdr3_length: 13

cdr3_nt: TGTGCCAGCAGTTTAGGAGGCCGTTCTGGAAACACCATATATTTT
cdr3_aa: CASSLGGRSGNTIYF
j_call: TRBJ1-3
clone_size: NA
d_call: NA
v_call: TRBV6-5
cdr3_length: 15

cdr3_nt: TGCGCCAGCAGCCATGGGCGGACTAGCTCCAATACGCAGTATTTT
cdr3_aa: CASSHGRTSSNTQYF
j_call: TRBJ2-3
clone_size: NA
d_call: TRBD2
v_call: TRBV5-1
cdr3_length: 15

cdr3_nt: TGTGCCACCCCGGACAGTACAAACAATGAGCAGTTCTTC
cdr3_aa: CATPDSTNNEQFF
j_call: TRBJ2-1
clone_size: once
d_call: NA
v_call: TRBV24-1
cdr3_length: 13

cdr3_nt: TGTGCCACCAGATGCTTAAGGGGGTCTGACCCTATGGTTAGTGGCTACACCTTC
cdr3_aa: CATRCLRGSDPMVSGYTF
j_call: TRBJ1-2
clone_size: NA
d_call: NA
v_call: TRBV24-1
cdr3_length: 18

cdr3_nt: TGTGCCAGCAGCGTGAGTGACAGGACTGGCTACACCTTC
cdr3_aa: CASSVSDRTGYTF
j_call: TRBJ1-2
clone_size: NA
d_call: NA
v_call: TRBV9
cdr3_length: 13

cdr3_nt: TGTGCCACCAGTGATTGGACAGGGGAGCGGGGAGATACGCAGTATTTT
cdr3_aa: CATSDWTGERGDTQYF
j_call: TRBJ2-3
clone_size: NA
d_call: TRBD1
v_call: TRBV24-1
cdr3_length: 16

cdr3_nt: TGTGCCAGCAGCCCGCGAATAACCCCTGGAAACACCATATATTTT
cdr3_aa: CASSPRITPGNTIYF
j_call: TRBJ1-3
clone_size: NA
d_call: NA
v_call: TRBV5-6
cdr3_length: 15

cdr3_nt: TGTGCCAGCAGCTTAGGACTAGGGTACACCGGGGAGCTGTTTTTT
cdr3_aa: CASSLGLGYTGELFF
j_call: TRBJ2-2
clone_size: NA
d_call: NA
v_call: TRBV11-3
cdr3_length: 15

cdr3_nt: TGTGCCAGCAGCTTAGGAGCCGGGACAGGGGTACAAGATACGCAGTATTTT
cdr3_aa: CASSLGAGTGVQDTQYF
j_call: TRBJ2-3
clone_size: NA
d_call: TRBD1
v_call: TRBV7-7
cdr3_length: 17

cdr3_nt: TGTGCCAGCAGGATGGACAGGGGATACGAGCAGTACTTC
cdr3_aa: CASRMDRGYEQYF
j_call: TRBJ2-7
clone_size: NA
d_call: TRBD1
v_call: TRBV2
cdr3_length: 13

cdr3_nt: TGTGCCAGCAGCAACAAACGGGACAGGGTTCCCTTCGCCCCTTGGAACACTGAAGCTTTCTTT
cdr3_aa: CASSNKRDRVPFAPWNTEAFF
j_call: TRBJ1-1
clone_size: NA
d_call: NA
v_call: TRBV21-1
cdr3_length: 21

cdr3_nt: TGTGCCAGTAGTTTCCAGGGGGCAGAGACACCCCTCCACTTT
cdr3_aa: CASSFQGAETPLHF
j_call: TRBJ1-6
clone_size: NA
d_call: TRBD1
v_call: TRBV19
cdr3_length: 14

cdr3_nt: TGTGCCAGCAGTGAACGAACTACACGGATGAACACTGAAGCTTTCTTT
cdr3_aa: CASSERTTRMNTEAFF
j_call: TRBJ1-1
clone_size: NA
d_call: NA
v_call: TRBV25-1
cdr3_length: 16

cdr3_nt: TGTGCCACCAGTGATACCGGGACAGGTGGTTTGTATTTCTTT
cdr3_aa: CATSDTGTGGLYFF
j_call: TRBJ1-1
clone_size: NA
d_call: TRBD1
v_call: TRBV24-1
cdr3_length: 14

cdr3_nt: TGTGCCAGCAGCTTCGGACAGGGGGACACTGAAGCTTTCTTT
cdr3_aa: CASSFGQGDTEAFF
j_call: TRBJ1-1
clone_size: few
d_call: TRBD1
v_call: TRBV5-6
cdr3_length: 14

cdr3_nt: TGTGCCAGCTCACCTCGGCAGGGTGCTGGCTACACCTTC
cdr3_aa: CASSPRQGAGYTF
j_call: TRBJ1-2
clone_size: NA
d_call: NA
v_call: TRBV18
cdr3_length: 13

cdr3_nt: TGTGCCAGCGGACCTTACCGGGACTCGTCCTACGAGCAGTACTTC
cdr3_aa: CASGPYRDSSYEQYF
j_call: TRBJ2-7
clone_size: NA
d_call: NA
v_call: TRBV28
cdr3_length: 15

cdr3_nt: TGTGCCAGCAGCTCTTGGGGAGCCACTAGGAGAAACATTCAGTACTTC
cdr3_aa: CASSSWGATRRNIQYF
j_call: TRBJ2-4
clone_size: NA
d_call: NA
v_call: TRBV6-2/TRBV6-3
cdr3_length: 16

cdr3_nt: TGTGCCAGCAGTTCAGGGTATTTCGGCACCTACGAGCAGTACTTC
cdr3_aa: CASSSGYFGTYEQYF
j_call: TRBJ2-7
clone_size: NA
d_call: NA
v_call: TRBV7-2
cdr3_length: 15

cdr3_nt: TGTGCCAGCAGCCCGCTGCGTGCCGGGTCGCAAATGGAGACCCAGTACTTC
cdr3_aa: CASSPLRAGSQMETQYF
j_call: TRBJ2-5
clone_size: NA
d_call: NA
v_call: TRBV7-9
cdr3_length: 17

cdr3_nt: TGTGCCAGTCAGGGACTAGCGGACAGCAATGAGCAGTTCTTC
cdr3_aa: CASQGLADSNEQFF
j_call: TRBJ2-1
clone_size: few
d_call: TRBD2
v_call: TRBV11-3
cdr3_length: 14

cdr3_nt: TGTGCCAGCAGCTTCCCTTTTAGCGGGGGCCATAGCACAGATACGCAGTATTTT
cdr3_aa: CASSFPFSGGHSTDTQYF
j_call: TRBJ2-3
clone_size: NA
d_call: TRBD2
v_call: TRBV7-2
cdr3_length: 18

cdr3_nt: TGCAGCGTACCGGGACAGGGGGTCGATGAGCAGTTCTTC
cdr3_aa: CSVPGQGVDEQFF
j_call: TRBJ2-1
clone_size: NA
d_call: TRBD1
v_call: TRBV29-1
cdr3_length: 13

cdr3_nt: TGCGCCAGCAGTCTCGACAGGGGCGCAGATACGCAGTATTTT
cdr3_aa: CASSLDRGADTQYF
j_call: TRBJ2-3
clone_size: NA
d_call: TRBD1
v_call: TRBV4-1
cdr3_length: 14

cdr3_nt: TGTGCCAGCAGTTCGACAGGGAATGGCTACACCTTC
cdr3_aa: CASSSTGNGYTF
j_call: TRBJ1-2
clone_size: NA
d_call: TRBD1
v_call: TRBV28
cdr3_length: 12

cdr3_nt: TGTGCCAGCAGTCCGGGGGGGGATTTGGATACGCAGTATTTT
cdr3_aa: CASSPGGDLDTQYF
j_call: TRBJ2-3
clone_size: NA
d_call: TRBD2
v_call: TRBV6-5
cdr3_length: 14

cdr3_nt: TGTGCCAGCAGCCTCCCCCCTAATGAGCAGTTCTTC
cdr3_aa: CASSLPPNEQFF
j_call: TRBJ2-1
clone_size: NA
d_call: NA
v_call: TRBV6-2/TRBV6-3
cdr3_length: 12

cdr3_nt: TGTGCCACGGGACAGCAACCATCCCGTGGGGCCAACGTCCTGACTTTC
cdr3_aa: CATGQQPSRGANVLTF
j_call: TRBJ2-6
clone_size: NA
d_call: TRBD1
v_call: TRBV16
cdr3_length: 16

cdr3_nt: TGTGCCAGCCGCCGAGCGGACACCGGGGAGCTGTTTTTT
cdr3_aa: CASRRADTGELFF
j_call: TRBJ2-2
clone_size: NA
d_call: NA
v_call: TRBV6-2/TRBV6-3
cdr3_length: 13

cdr3_nt: TGTGCCAGCAGTGCGACTCCCCTAGGCACTGAAGCTTTCTTT
cdr3_aa: CASSATPLGTEAFF
j_call: TRBJ1-1
clone_size: NA
d_call: NA
v_call: TRBV25-1
cdr3_length: 14

cdr3_nt: TGTGCCTGGAGGGAGGGACGTCTGAGCTCCTATAATTCACCCCTCCACTTT
cdr3_aa: CAWREGRLSSYNSPLHF
j_call: TRBJ1-6
clone_size: NA
d_call: NA
v_call: TRBV30
cdr3_length: 17

cdr3_nt: TGTGCCAGCAGCCGTACAGGACTAGCGGAGCAGTACTTC
cdr3_aa: CASSRTGLAEQYF
j_call: TRBJ2-7
clone_size: few
d_call: TRBD2
v_call: TRBV6-6
cdr3_length: 13